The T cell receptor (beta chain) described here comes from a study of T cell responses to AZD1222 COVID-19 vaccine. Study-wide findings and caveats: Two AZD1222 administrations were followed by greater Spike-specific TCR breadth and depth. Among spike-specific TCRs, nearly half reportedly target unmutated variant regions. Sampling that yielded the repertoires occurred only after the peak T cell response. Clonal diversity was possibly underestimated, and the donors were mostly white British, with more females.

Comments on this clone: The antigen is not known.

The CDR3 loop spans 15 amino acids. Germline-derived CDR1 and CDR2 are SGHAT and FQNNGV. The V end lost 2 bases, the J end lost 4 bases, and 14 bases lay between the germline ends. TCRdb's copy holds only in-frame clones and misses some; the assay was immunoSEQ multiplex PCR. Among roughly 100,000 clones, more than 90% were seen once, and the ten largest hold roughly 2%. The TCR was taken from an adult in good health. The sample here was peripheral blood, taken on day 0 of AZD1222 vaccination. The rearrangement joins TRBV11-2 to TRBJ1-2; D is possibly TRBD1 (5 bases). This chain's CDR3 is CASSLSPQGVYGYTF. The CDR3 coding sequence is TGTGCCAGCAGCTTAAGTCCCCAGGGCGTCTATGGCTACACCTTC.